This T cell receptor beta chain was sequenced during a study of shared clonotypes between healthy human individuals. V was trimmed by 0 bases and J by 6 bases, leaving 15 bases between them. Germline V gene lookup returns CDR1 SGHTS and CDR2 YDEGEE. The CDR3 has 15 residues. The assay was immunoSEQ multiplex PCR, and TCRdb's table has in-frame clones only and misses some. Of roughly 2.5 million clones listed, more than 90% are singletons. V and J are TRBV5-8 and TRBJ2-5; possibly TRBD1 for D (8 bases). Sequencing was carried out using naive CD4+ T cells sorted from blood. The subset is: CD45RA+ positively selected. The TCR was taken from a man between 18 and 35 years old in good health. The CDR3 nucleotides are TGTGCCAGCAGCTTGGACAGGGGGGGATATCAGACCCAGTACTTC. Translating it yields CASSLDRGGYQTQYF.